Listed here are 8 T cell receptor beta chains from one sample, sequenced in a study of blood T cell repertoires in COVID-19. The data were produced by immunoSEQ multiplex PCR, yet TCRdb's version contains in-frame clones alone and is incomplete. Among 80,000 to 95,000 clones listed, about four fifths were seen once. The sequenced sample consisted of peripheral blood. These receptors originate from an elderly man with COVID-19, enrolled during active disease.

This chain connects TRBV7-9 to TRBJ2-4; D gene unclear. This CDR3 is built from 14 residues. Germline V lookup: CDR1 SEHNR, CDR2 FQNEAQ (reference sequence). Trimming took 2 bases from V and 9 from J, leaving 14 bases between them. The CDR3 sequence: CASSLLGDGGIQYF. Here the CDR3 DNA reads TGTGCCAGCAGCTTATTAGGAGATGGCGGCATTCAGTACTTC.

In this sample, this clone turned up a few times. The V and J genes are TRBV27 and TRBJ2-7, with 9 bases identical to TRBD2. Germline V gene lookup returns CDR1 MNHEY and CDR2 SMNVEV (reference sequence). The CDR3 consists of 16 residues. After removal of 5 bases from V and 2 bases from J, the junction contained 10 bases not matched to a gene. CDR3 bases: TGTGCCAGCAGTCCGAACGCGGCGGGAGGGCCCTACGAGCAGTACTTC. Protein product: CASSPNAAGGPYEQYF.

The chain employs TRBV15 and TRBJ1-3; D is perhaps TRBD1 (6 bases). Trimming left V 5 bases short and J 1 base short, with 12 bases between. Germline CDR1 reads LNHNV; CDR2 reads YYDKDF (reference sequence). The CDR3 covers 15 residues. CDR3: CATSRDNLSGNTIYF. The CDR3 DNA reads TGTGCCACCAGCCGGGACAATCTTTCTGGAAACACCATATATTTT.

This clone came up a few times. The CDR3 DNA follows: TGTGCCAGCAGTTACGGGAGAAGATACGAGCAGTACTTC. This encodes CASSYGRRYEQYF. The chain uses TRBV6-2 or TRBV6-3 and TRBJ2-7; TRBD2 might be the D (5 bases). CDR1 is MNHEY, CDR2 SVGEGT, per germline. Trimming shortened V by 2 bases and J by 4 bases, and 9 bases separated the two germline ends. This CDR3 comprises 13 residues.

The rearrangement uses TRBV12-3 or TRBV12-4 and TRBJ2-3, with D unclear. The CDR3 sequence is 12 residues long. The V end was cut by 3 bases, the J end by 3 bases, with 4 bases between. CDR3 region: CASSFLTDTQYF. The CDR3 DNA follows: TGTGCCAGCAGTTTTCTGACAGATACGCAGTATTTT.

V and J are TRBV6-5 and TRBJ2-3, with D possibly TRBD2 on 6 matching bases. The ends were cut back, 5 bases at V and 2 bases at J, with 14 bases in the middle. Germline CDR1 is MNHEY and CDR2 is SVGAGI. This CDR3 has 15 amino acids. CDR3 in DNA: TGTGCCAGCAGTCGCATGCGGGGCCCCACAGATACGCAGTATTTT. Protein product: CASSRMRGPTDTQYF.

This clone is judged medium-sized (0.01 to 0.1%). The chain links TRBV6-5 to TRBJ1-1, with 7 bases matching TRBD1. Germline assignment: CDR1 MNHEY and CDR2 SVGAGI. This CDR3 has 14 residues. The J segment lost 4 bases and the V segment lost 5 bases, leaving 7 bases of the junction unmatched. CDR3 in amino acids: CASSLRAGGTEAFF. CDR3 coding DNA: TGTGCCAGCAGTCTAAGGGCAGGGGGCACTGAAGCTTTCTTT.

This clone came up a few times. The CDR3 region has the DNA TGTGCCAGCAGCAAAGAGCCGGGACTCACCCAGCAGTTCTTC. It codes for CASSKEPGLTQQFF. The J gene is TRBJ2-1, the V gene TRBV7-2, with a tentative D call TRBD2 (6 bases). CDR3 length equals 14 residues. The germline CDR1 and CDR2 sequences are SGHTA and FQGNSA. Trimming cost V 5 bases and J 11 bases, with 19 bases left between them.